This T cell receptor beta chain was sequenced in a study of cytomegalovirus exposure and HLA in healthy donors. This PCR relied on a set of 60 Vbeta primers and 13 Jbeta primers. Profiling relied on immunoSEQ multiplex PCR, and the TCRdb table lists in-frame clones only, not all of them. The data show around 120,000 clones, roughly 82% seen once. This clone has only a few counts. Its target is unknown. Germline assignment: CDR1 MNHNS and CDR2 SASEGT. Trimming removed 6 bases from V and 0 bases from J, with 8 bases in between. The CDR3 sequence is 14 residues long. Study-wide results and caveats: Most TCR sequences were seen very rarely across donors, but some public TCRs occurred in many. An analysis that came later showed most CMV-associated TCR beta chains appearing HLA-restricted. In a later analysis, V- and J-gene trimming of beta chains associated with a DCLRE1C missense variant, replicated independently.

Healthy bone marrow donors made up the cohort. The receptor was derived from a boy between 10 and 17 years old in good health and CMV-seronegative. The sequencing input was PBMCs. This chain joins TRBV6-1 and TRBJ1-4; D is possibly TRBD1 (5 bases). The CDR3 DNA reads TGTGCCAGCAGGTCGACAGCAACTAATGAAAAACTGTTTTTT. Amino acid sequence: CASRSTATNEKLFF.